The rows below give T cell receptor beta chains drawn from one sample of a study of long-term antiretroviral therapy in people with HIV. Sequencing was performed with immunoSEQ multiplex PCR; in TCRdb, only in-frame clones are kept and a portion is missing. The sample lists 19,000 or so clones; about 88% were seen once. This specimen consisted of unsorted PBMCs, obtained 0.9 years after starting antiretroviral therapy. The receptors were gathered from a man aged 18 to 35 with HIV. CDR3s leave out the opening cysteine and the closing phenylalanine or tryptophan. D genes are given only for firm matches.

j_gene: TRBJ1-6
v_gene: TRBV27
d_gene: NA
len: 12
CDR3aa: ASSLYGGRAPLH

j_gene: TRBJ2-1
v_gene: TRBV7-3
d_gene: NA
len: 12
CDR3aa: ASSDLGGLGEQF

j_gene: TRBJ2-1
v_gene: TRBV7-9
d_gene: NA
len: 11
CDR3aa: ASRPLRRNEQF

j_gene: TRBJ1-2
v_gene: TRBV10-3
d_gene: TRBD1
len: 11
CDR3aa: ATPGTGGDGYT

j_gene: TRBJ2-2
v_gene: TRBV5-1
d_gene: NA
len: 13
CDR3aa: ASSLEGLNTGELF

j_gene: TRBJ1-2
v_gene: TRBV7-8
d_gene: NA
len: 10
CDR3aa: ASSLIPYGYT

j_gene: TRBJ1-2
v_gene: TRBV27
d_gene: NA
len: 14
CDR3aa: ASSLFGRGRGGGYT

j_gene: TRBJ2-5
v_gene: TRBV19
d_gene: NA
len: 12
CDR3aa: ASSTSGPPAAQY

j_gene: TRBJ2-3
v_gene: TRBV6-5
d_gene: TRBD2
len: 13
CDR3aa: ASRPTSGGTYTQY

j_gene: TRBJ2-6
v_gene: TRBV14
d_gene: TRBD1
len: 16
CDR3aa: ASSRGDRGFPGANVLT

j_gene: TRBJ2-3
v_gene: TRBV2
d_gene: TRBD1
len: 13
CDR3aa: ATTKQGVGTDTQY

j_gene: TRBJ2-5
v_gene: TRBV7-6
d_gene: NA
len: 13
CDR3aa: ASSLDQRAQETQY

j_gene: TRBJ2-7
v_gene: TRBV7-2
d_gene: NA
len: 10
CDR3aa: ASSLTGYEQY

j_gene: TRBJ1-6
v_gene: TRBV19
d_gene: TRBD1
len: 13
CDR3aa: ASSRDRGFGSPLH

j_gene: TRBJ1-4
v_gene: TRBV6-5
d_gene: NA
len: 11
CDR3aa: ASSWYKGEKLF

j_gene: TRBJ1-1
v_gene: TRBV4-1
d_gene: NA
len: 12
CDR3aa: ASTPGWTGGEAF

j_gene: TRBJ2-5
v_gene: TRBV19
d_gene: NA
len: 13
CDR3aa: ASSRRDTGRETQY

j_gene: TRBJ2-1
v_gene: TRBV2
d_gene: NA
len: 12
CDR3aa: ASRVFGGGNEQF

j_gene: TRBJ2-3
v_gene: TRBV20-1
d_gene: NA
len: 9
CDR3aa: SALRGDTQY

j_gene: TRBJ1-2
v_gene: TRBV4-2
d_gene: NA
len: 13
CDR3aa: ASSQELGTNYGYT

j_gene: TRBJ1-3
v_gene: TRBV19
d_gene: NA
len: 12
CDR3aa: ASIPGTYGNTIY

j_gene: TRBJ1-1
v_gene: TRBV6-6
d_gene: TRBD1
len: 14
CDR3aa: ASSQKGQLTGTEAF

j_gene: TRBJ2-2
v_gene: TRBV27
d_gene: NA
len: 9
CDR3aa: ASSRTGELF

j_gene: TRBJ1-1
v_gene: TRBV5-5
d_gene: NA
len: 12
CDR3aa: ASSLGLSLTEAF

j_gene: TRBJ2-2
v_gene: TRBV19
d_gene: TRBD1
len: 12
CDR3aa: ASTRQGKAGELF

j_gene: TRBJ1-5
v_gene: TRBV6-1
d_gene: NA
len: 13
CDR3aa: ASSDAGASNQPQH

j_gene: TRBJ1-1
v_gene: TRBV6-5
d_gene: NA
len: 12
CDR3aa: ASRQVQLALEAF

j_gene: TRBJ2-3
v_gene: TRBV5-5
d_gene: NA
len: 12
CDR3aa: ASSLETRYDTQY

j_gene: TRBJ1-1
v_gene: TRBV5-1
d_gene: TRBD1
len: 14
CDR3aa: ASSNDRGQRNTEAF

j_gene: TRBJ2-2
v_gene: TRBV7-6
d_gene: NA
len: 11
CDR3aa: ASARGNTGELF

j_gene: TRBJ2-7
v_gene: TRBV28
d_gene: TRBD2
len: 13
CDR3aa: ASSPPLAGSYEQY

j_gene: TRBJ1-2
v_gene: TRBV6-5
d_gene: NA
len: 9
CDR3aa: ASSTGYGYT

j_gene: TRBJ1-6
v_gene: TRBV7-9
d_gene: NA
len: 10
CDR3aa: ASSLADSPLH

j_gene: TRBJ2-4
v_gene: TRBV6-5
d_gene: NA
len: 12
CDR3aa: ASSRQGAKNIQY

j_gene: TRBJ2-3
v_gene: TRBV4-1
d_gene: TRBD2
len: 13
CDR3aa: ASSLGGDQGDTQY

j_gene: TRBJ1-1
v_gene: TRBV5-1
d_gene: NA
len: 11
CDR3aa: ASNLGENTEAF

j_gene: TRBJ1-6
v_gene: TRBV4-1
d_gene: NA
len: 12
CDR3aa: ASSQETGWSPLH

j_gene: TRBJ2-2
v_gene: TRBV5-1
d_gene: TRBD1
len: 14
CDR3aa: ASSSRTGIRTGELF

j_gene: TRBJ2-5
v_gene: TRBV9
d_gene: TRBD2
len: 13
CDR3aa: ASSSHRPGLQTQY

j_gene: TRBJ2-2
v_gene: TRBV5-4
d_gene: NA
len: 11
CDR3aa: ASSQDSTGELF

j_gene: TRBJ1-2
v_gene: TRBV28
d_gene: NA
len: 12
CDR3aa: ASSLAPVGNGYT

j_gene: TRBJ1-5
v_gene: TRBV5-5
d_gene: NA
len: 12
CDR3aa: ASSPNYSNQPQH

j_gene: TRBJ1-6
v_gene: TRBV6-5
d_gene: NA
len: 11
CDR3aa: ASSLGPNSPLH

j_gene: TRBJ1-6
v_gene: TRBV19
d_gene: NA
len: 11
CDR3aa: ASSILGDSPLH

j_gene: TRBJ1-1
v_gene: TRBV7-9
d_gene: NA
len: 13
CDR3aa: ASSLAGRGNTEAF

j_gene: TRBJ2-5
v_gene: TRBV28
d_gene: NA
len: 13
CDR3aa: ASSNPQGIGETQY

j_gene: TRBJ1-2
v_gene: TRBV5-6
d_gene: NA
len: 14
CDR3aa: ASSPENIQVLYGYT